This T cell receptor beta chain was identified in a study of graft-versus-host responses after intestinal transplantation. The data were produced by immunoSEQ multiplex PCR, yet TCRdb's version contains in-frame clones alone and is incomplete. The data contain about 82,000 clones, 75% to 95% of them seen just once; the ten biggest clones take up approximately 0.096%. Per the germline V gene, CDR1 is KGHSH and CDR2 is LQKENI. V trimming: 3 bases; J trimming: 9 bases; junction bases outside the gene matches: 8. The CDR3 loop spans 14 amino acids. A note on this clone: No antigen is known for it.

This sequence was found in a human donor who received an intestinal transplant. Source: unstimulated CD4+ T cells sorted from spleen or lymph node cells, taken before intestinal transplant. The chain carries TRBV18 and TRBJ1-2, with 9 nucleotides matching TRBD1. The CDR3 loop is CASSPTGQGVSYTF. The CDR3 nucleotides read TGTGCCAGCTCACCCACGGGACAGGGAGTGAGCTACACCTTC.